This TCR beta chain was identified during a study of T cells in Graves' hyperthyroidism and ophthalmopathy (dated by TCRdb to between 2018 and 2021). With respect to the entire study: Peripheral blood samples were taken at initial diagnosis, before any treatment was given. To identify distinguishing TCR V-J signatures, a discovery cohort of around 100 patients was used, comprising some 43 with Graves' ophthalmopathy and about 59 with stable Graves' hyperthyroidism. Whether ophthalmopathy could be predicted prospectively was tested in an independent validation cohort made up of about 20 hyperthyroidism patients plus 17 patients who later progressed to ophthalmopathy. For training and testing, the 100 or so patients in the discovery cohort were randomly divided in a 7:3 ratio. The study also compared thyroid tissue and blood T-cell repertoires from about six Graves' hyperthyroidism patients. After sampling, hyperthyroidism patients received methimazole starting at 30 mg daily, and ophthalmopathy patients received high-dose intravenous methylprednisolone. The paper reports TCR Vbeta CDR3 sequencing of fewer than 150 peripheral blood samples: over 40 ophthalmopathy, fewer than 85 hyperthyroidism and 17 progressor patients. What the research found in general, with its limitations: Blood samples also contained most of the expanded thyroid clonotypes (frequency above 0.001), which suggests that blood repertoires may reflect thyroid immune responses. No statistical method was used to set the sample size in advance, and investigators knew the group allocation. During validation, the model predicted progression to ophthalmopathy a median of roughly six months ahead of onset, with more than 60% sensitivity and less than 85% specificity. A model built on a 13 V-J signature distinguished ophthalmopathy from stable hyperthyroidism, reaching 87.88% sensitivity and under 84% specificity in cross-validation and 80%/75% in testing.

The sample holds many counts of this clonotype. Its antigen specificity is not known. No base quality information exists; no much larger clone differs at one position. TCR beta CDR3 regions were amplified from RNA transcripts. For the first round of RT-PCR on the TCR CDR3, the HTBI primer set was used together with the Qiagen OneStep RT-PCR kit. Libraries were constructed in a second round of multiplex PCR, after which size selection and purification were performed. Paired-end sequencing of the libraries was performed with 100 bp reads on an Illumina HiSeq2000. The paper's processing steps were these. SOAPnuke was used to process the raw data, throwing out any read that contained adapters or uncalled bases, had a mean Phred below 15, or lacked an exact constant-primer or identifier match. COPE v1.2.5 was used to merge high-quality paired reads, and clonotypes were defined as unique nucleotide sequences. MiTCR v1.1 was used to align the clonotypes against IMGT TRBV, TRBD and TRBJ reference segments. Only V-J combinations with frequency above 0.0001, covering 99% to 99.2% of repertoires, were analysed. The TCS score was defined as the ratio of F50 (clonal expansion) to E x V (chaos), calculated using BLOSUM62-based TCRdist between CDR3 peptides within each V-J. Welch's t-statistics and random forest reduced 500 to 650 V-J features to about 13, which were used in a naive Bayes classifier (R e1071). TCRdb reworked the public reads: Q25 trimming with fastp, MiXCR clone assembly, productive beta chains retained. Each entry is one CDR3 protein sequence, shown with its most common DNA and genes. The V and J calls and clone size are TCRdb's, not the authors'. This sample is represented by about 640,000 distinct CDR3 sequences; more than 20% of them were singletons. The top ten clones comprise 30% to 40% of the sample.

Moderately to severely active disease, a Clinical Activity Score of at least 3, a NOSPECS grade of at least 4, and a duration under 3 months were present in ophthalmopathy patients. The study excluded patients with uncontrolled infections, other autoimmune diseases, pregnancy or lactation. Diagnoses relied on clinical symptoms, serum thyroxine and TRAb, thyroid ultrasound and orbital computed tomography. Ficoll-Paque density gradient centrifugation was used to isolate PBMCs from approximately 10 ml of fresh peripheral blood. Total RNA was extracted using Trizol reagent, and RNA quality was assessed on an Agilent 2100 Bioanalyzer. The TCR originated in a man aged 25-45 years with Graves' ophthalmopathy. Sequenced material: blood.

The bases read TGTGCCAGCGCGTCGGGTTCCTACAATGAGCAGTTCTTC. This yields the protein CASASGSYNEQFF. Recombination joined TRBV11-2 with TRBJ2-1, with an unclear D gene assignment. Via the germline V gene, CDR1 is SGHAT and CDR2 FQNNGV. Including cysteine and phenylalanine, the CDR3 has 13 amino acids. Here the CDR3 DNA is all that survives: 39 bases in frame from base 1. The junction shows trimming of 8 bases on V and 1 base on J, plus 9 bases between the germline ends.